This is a list of T cell receptor beta chains from one sample in a study of identical twins. Via MiXCR, TCRdb re-called the 5' RACE reads, giving one row per CDR3 protein. The sample holds 1.5 million to 2 million distinct CDR3 sequences; about 30% are singletons and the top ten take around 0.25%. The specimen was cord blood. These TCRs come from a newborn girl in good health. The CDR3 runs from the conserved cysteine through the conserved F or W. A D gene is named only where the DNA matches it firmly. Rows may omit the clone size; those that give it use once, few, many or a size class.

. TRBJ2-5 TRBV20-1 . TGCAGTGCTAGAGATCTTCGTTCCGGGTACTTC CSARDLRSGYF
few TRBJ2-7 TRBV7-2 . TGTGCCAGCAGCTTAGCGATAGGCTCCTACGAGCAGTACTTC CASSLAIGSYEQYF
many TRBJ2-7 TRBV7-8 . TGTGCCAGCAGCTTAGAGGGCGACTACGAGCAGTACTTC CASSLEGDYEQYF
. TRBJ1-5 TRBV5-1 TRBD1 TGCGCCAGCAGCTTGGCCCCGACAGGGAGCAGCAATCAGCCCCAGCATTTT CASSLAPTGSSNQPQHF
. TRBJ1-2 TRBV2 TRBD1 TGTGCCAGGGAAGCGACAGGGGATGGCTACACCTTC CAREATGDGYTF
. TRBJ2-7 TRBV4-2 . TGTGCCAGCAGCCAGGGGGAACCCAGGGGTGACGAGCAGTACTTC CASSQGEPRGDEQYF
few TRBJ1-1 TRBV5-1 . TGCGCCAGCAGCCCTGGACAGTTCCTGGCCACTGAAGCTTTCTTT CASSPGQFLATEAFF
few TRBJ2-7 TRBV7-9 . TGTGCCAGCAGCCCTCGGGTTGTCCAAACTTACGAGCAGTACTTC CASSPRVVQTYEQYF
. TRBJ2-2 TRBV24-1 . TGTGCCACCAGTCTTCGGGGGGAGCTGTTTTTT CATSLRGELFF
. TRBJ2-1 TRBV24-1 TRBD2 TGTGCCACCAGTGATCCCCGGACTAGCTTCATGAGCTCCTACAATGAGCAGTTCTTC CATSDPRTSFMSSYNEQFF
few TRBJ2-7 TRBV2 . TGTCCCAGCATTCGAGATAGCGGCCGTCTCTACGAGCAGTACTTC CPSIRDSGRLYEQYF
. TRBJ1-5 TRBV20-1 . TGCAGTGCTATCAGGGGAGGAGGTCAGCCCCAGCATTTT CSAIRGGGQPQHF
. TRBJ2-2 TRBV7-8 TRBD2 TGTGCCAGCAGCTTAGAGCGGGGGGGCCTTACCGGGGAGCTGTTTTTT CASSLERGGLTGELFF
. TRBJ2-4 TRBV20-1 . TGCAGTGCTAGAGGTCGGGGGCTAGCCAAAAACATTCAGTACTTC CSARGRGLAKNIQYF
few TRBJ2-5 TRBV5-1 TRBD1 TGCGCCAGCACGGACAGGGTAGCCAAAGAGACCCAGTACTTC CASTDRVAKETQYF
. TRBJ1-6 TRBV4-2 . TGTGCCAGCAGCCATGCCGGACAGCGGGCATATAATTCACCCCTCCACTTT CASSHAGQRAYNSPLHF
few TRBJ2-1 TRBV20-1 . TGCAGTGCTAGAAGGGCGGTCGAAAGAAGCTACAATGAGCAGTTCTTC CSARRAVERSYNEQFF
. TRBJ2-7 TRBV4-1 . TGCGCCAGCAGCCAAAGGGCTGGGACGGACAATGAGCAGTACTTC CASSQRAGTDNEQYF
. TRBJ2-5 TRBV28 TRBD1 TGTGCCAGCAGTTTCGAAAGGACAGGGGGAAAGACCCAGTACTTC CASSFERTGGKTQYF
few TRBJ2-4 TRBV7-8 . TGTGCCAGCAGCTTAGTACCCCTTGGGGACATTCAGTACTTC CASSLVPLGDIQYF
. TRBJ1-2 TRBV20-1 . TGCAGTGCTAGTCATGTCGCGAAACGTGGCTACACCTTC CSASHVAKRGYTF
many TRBJ2-3 TRBV29-1 . TGCAGCGTTGAACCCCACAGTACAGATACGCAGTATTTT CSVEPHSTDTQYF
. TRBJ2-7 TRBV29-1 . TGCAGCGTTGAGAAGGTTGGGGGCGAGCAGTACTTC CSVEKVGGEQYF
. TRBJ1-4 TRBV20-1 . TGCAGTGCTATCGAGCCTCCAACTAATGAAAAACTGTTTTTT CSAIEPPTNEKLFF
. TRBJ1-5 TRBV11-2 . TGTGCCAGCAGCTTAGGGGACACAGGGAATCAGCCCCAGCATTTT CASSLGDTGNQPQHF
. TRBJ1-1 TRBV4-1 . TGCGCCAGCAGCCAGAGGGGCACAGGGTTGGGGAACACTGAAGCTTTCTTT CASSQRGTGLGNTEAFF
. TRBJ1-1 TRBV7-9 TRBD1 TGTGCCAGCACCACAGGGGTAGGAGCTTTCTTT CASTTGVGAFF
. TRBJ2-1 TRBV20-1 . TGCAGTGCTAGACCAGCCGGGACTTCCTACAATGAGCAGTTCTTC CSARPAGTSYNEQFF
few TRBJ1-4 TRBV15 . TGTGCCACCAGTACCGGGACAAACGAAAAACTGTTTTTT CATSTGTNEKLFF
few TRBJ2-3 TRBV27 . TGTGCCAGCAGAACCGACCTCACCTCTAGCACAGATACGCAGTATTTT CASRTDLTSSTDTQYF
few TRBJ2-3 TRBV10-3 . TGTGCCATCAAAGGGGTCACAGATACGCAGTATTTT CAIKGVTDTQYF
few TRBJ2-7 TRBV18 . TGTGCCAGCTCACCACCCCATCCCTCCTACGAGCAGTACTTC CASSPPHPSYEQYF
. TRBJ2-7 TRBV14 . TGTGCCAGCAGCCCAAAGGTATATCTGCCGGGTCCGGAGACCTACGAGCAGTACTTC CASSPKVYLPGPETYEQYF
many TRBJ1-2 TRBV9 . TGTGCCAGCAGCGTAGCAGACTACTATGGCTACACCTTC CASSVADYYGYTF
few TRBJ2-2 TRBV12-3/TRBV12-4 TRBD2 TGTGCCAGCAGTCCCCGGACTAGCGGGAGTCCCGGGGAGCTGTTTTTT CASSPRTSGSPGELFF
few TRBJ2-1 TRBV27 . TGTGCCAGCACTACAAAACCAGACTACCTCAATGAGCAGTTCTTC CASTTKPDYLNEQFF
many TRBJ2-4 TRBV12-3/TRBV12-4 . TGCGCCAGCAGCTTGGGACAAAACATTCAGTACTTC CASSLGQNIQYF
. TRBJ2-3 TRBV27 . TGTGCCAGCGCCCCCACGGGAGTGGATACGCAGTATTTT CASAPTGVDTQYF
. TRBJ2-1 TRBV7-2 TRBD2 TGTGCCAGCAGCTCAACCGGGACTAACTACAATGAGCAGTTCTTC CASSSTGTNYNEQFF
. TRBJ1-6 TRBV7-2 . TGTGCCAGCAGCTTAGGGACAGACAGCTCCTATAATTCACCCCTCCACTTT CASSLGTDSSYNSPLHF
. TRBJ2-3 TRBV7-9 . TGTGCCAGCAGCTTAGGTTTCAGCCCCACAGATACGCAGTATTTT CASSLGFSPTDTQYF